The 9 T cell receptor beta chains listed next were all sequenced from one sample in a study of blood T cell repertoires in COVID-19. The protocol was immunoSEQ multiplex PCR, while the TCRdb copy is restricted to in-frame clones and leaves out a portion. Of roughly 170,000 clones detected, about nine tenths appear once; the ten largest clones hold around 21%. The specimen sequenced was peripheral blood. Receptor source: a man in his 70s with active or convalescent COVID-19.

The chain combines TRBV3-1 (or the pseudogene TRBV3-2) with TRBJ1-1; D is unclear. V lost 1 base, J lost 9 bases, and 9 bases lay in between. Looked up from germline, CDR1 is LGHDT and CDR2 is YNNKEL (reference sequence). This CDR3 contains 12 residues. The CDR3 sequence: CASSQGQKKAFF. CDR3 DNA sequence: TGTGCCAGCAGCCAAGGTCAGAAGAAAGCTTTCTTT.

The V gene is TRBV7-2, the J gene TRBJ2-7; 9 positions match TRBD1. Germline CDR1 SGHTA, CDR2 FQGNSA. V trimming: 5 bases; J trimming: 7 bases; junction bases outside the gene matches: 9. The CDR3 has 14 residues. CDR3 nucleotides: TGTGCCAGCAGCGCCTGGACAGGGGCTAATGAGCAGTACTTC. This translates into CASSAWTGANEQYF.

The count of this clone is one. The chain employs TRBV19 and TRBJ2-5; 14 bases line up with TRBD2. Germline lookup yields CDR1 LNHDA and CDR2 SQIVND (reference sequence). The CDR3 extends over 16 amino acids. V lost 10 bases to trimming and J lost 2 bases; unmatched junction nucleotides: 9. This chain's CDR3 is CATTMTSGGVQETQYF. The CDR3 nucleotides read TGTGCCACCACAATGACTAGCGGGGGGGTACAAGAGACCCAGTACTTC.

This clone is a singleton in its sample. The chain joins TRBV5-1 to TRBJ2-7; TRBD1 agrees at 8 bases. Germline V gene sequence: CDR1 SGHRS, CDR2 YFSETQ. The CDR3 is 16 amino acids. Trimming at V came to 4 bases and at J to 0 bases, leaving 9 bases not matched to a gene. CDR3 sequence reads: CASSHPRTGSSYEQYF. CDR3 nucleotide sequence: TGCGCCAGCAGCCACCCAAGGACAGGGAGCTCCTACGAGCAGTACTTC.

This clone was seen more than once but under ten times. V gene TRBV19 combines with J gene TRBJ1-5; TRBD1 matches at 7 bases. This CDR3 is built from 15 residues. After removal of 10 bases from V and 7 bases from J, the junction contained 16 bases not matched to a gene. Germline CDR1 LNHDA, CDR2 SQIVND (reference sequence). Here the CDR3 DNA reads TGTGCCACCTCCTTCGACAGGGTGACATACCAGCCCCAGCATTTT. Translated, it gives CATSFDRVTYQPQHF.

The V and J genes are TRBV19 and TRBJ2-4; 9 nucleotides line up with TRBD2. The germline gives CDR1 LNHDA, CDR2 SQIVND (reference sequence). With V trimmed by 5 bases and J by 1 base, 18 bases remained unmatched. This CDR3 is 20 amino acids long. In DNA form, the CDR3 reads TGTGCCAGTAGTCCCCGGGCGACTAGCGGTATGCCAGGGGCCAAAAACATTCAGTACTTC. Translated, it gives CASSPRATSGMPGAKNIQYF.

The J gene is TRBJ1-3, the V gene TRBV28; D is undetermined. V was trimmed by 5 bases and J by 8 bases, leaving 7 bases between them. Germline V gene lookup returns CDR1 MDHEN and CDR2 SYDVKM. CDR3 length: 11 amino acids. The CDR3 loop reads CASSVRDTIYF. In DNA form, the CDR3 reads TGTGCCAGCAGTGTCCGGGACACCATATATTTT.

J is TRBJ1-4 and V is TRBV4-1; D ambiguous. The V end lost 4 bases, the J end lost 5 bases, and 17 bases lay between the germline ends. CDR1 and CDR2 from the germline V gene are MGHRA and YSYEKL. This CDR3 comprises 16 residues. DNA of the CDR3: TGCGCCAGCAGCCCAAGTCTCCGGGAGCCAAATGAAAAACTGTTTTTT. It codes for CASSPSLREPNEKLFF.

The rearrangement joins TRBV5-1 to TRBJ1-1; TRBD1 matches at 7 bases. CDR3 length: 13 amino acids. The germline CDR1 and CDR2 sequences are SGHRS and YFSETQ. Trimming took 2 bases from V and 8 from J; bases not matched to a gene: 6. The CDR3 DNA reads TGCGCCAGCAGCTTAGGACAGGATAGAGAAGCTTTCTTT. Residues: CASSLGQDREAFF.